This T cell receptor (beta chain) originates from a study of blood T cell repertoires in COVID-19. In the study overall: T cells, B-cell-depleted T cells, or PBMCs supplied cDNA or gDNA.

CDR3 size: 17 residues. The germline gives CDR1 MGHDK, CDR2 SYGVNS. The V end was cut by 1 base, the J end by 8 bases, with 20 bases between. Regarding this clone: Within the sample, other DNA sequences also encode this same CDR3.

Profiled with immunoSEQ multiplex PCR; TCRdb holds only in-frame clones, not every one. Of about 230,000 clones in the sample, more than 75% were seen once. This receptor was obtained from a man aged 50-60 years with COVID-19, enrolled during active disease. The sequenced sample was peripheral blood. The V and J genes are TRBV25-1 and TRBJ1-4, with D maybe TRBD1 (6 bases). Here the CDR3 DNA reads TGTGCCAGCAGTGAATCGGGGCATCGGACAGCCTTCGAAAAACTGTTTTTT. Its protein product is CASSESGHRTAFEKLFF.